Below, 29 T cell receptor beta chains from the same sample are listed, as sequenced in a study of T cell repertoires in cytomegalovirus infection. TCRdb independently ran MiXCR on the reads; one entry per CDR3 protein. The table shows 900,000 to 950,000 distinct CDR3 sequences, with roughly a third occurring only once. No antigen is known for these receptors. This sample comprised cultured CD8+ T cells from PBMCs, obtained from culture after CMV antigen stimulation. The receptors come from a human donor in good health (CMV status not recorded). Some clones in this sample may be carry-over from other donors' samples.

This clonotype was seen more than once but under ten times. The rearrangement uses TRBV12-5 and TRBJ1-1, with D unclear. Germline CDR1 LGHNT, CDR2 FRNRAP. Between the trimmed V and J ends, which lost 7 bases and 0 bases, there was a span of 9 bases. This CDR3 comprises 13 residues. CDR3 DNA: TGTGCTAGTGACAAGGAAATGAACACTGAAGCTTTCTTT. Translation gives CASDKEMNTEAFF.

At least ten counts were recorded for this clonotype. The CDR3 is CASSPRRGRTGELFF. The CDR3 DNA is TGTGCCAGCAGCCCCCGTAGGGGGAGGACCGGGGAGCTGTTTTTT. The chain employs TRBV7-8 and TRBJ2-2, with D perhaps assigned TRBD1 or TRBD2 (6 bases each). V was pared by 5 bases and J by 5 bases, with 15 bases between. CDR3 length equals 15 residues. Per germline, CDR1 SGHVS and CDR2 FQNEAQ.

This chain connects TRBV27 to TRBJ1-2; 12 bases align to TRBD1. There are 13 residues in the CDR3. After removal of 5 bases from V and 10 bases from J, the junction contained 5 bases not matched to a gene. CDR1 MNHEY and CDR2 SMNVEV come from the germline V gene (reference sequence). CDR3 in DNA: TGTGCCAGCAGTCCCGGGACAGGGGGCCTCTACACCTTC. Translation gives CASSPGTGGLYTF.

The table lists this clonotype with a few counts. The J gene is TRBJ2-3, the V gene TRBV7-9; 7 bases map to TRBD1. Per germline, CDR1 SEHNR and CDR2 FQNEAQ (reference sequence). The CDR3 loop spans 15 amino acids. Germline trimming cut 5 bases from V and 5 bases from J; bases unmatched to any gene: 10. CDR3: CASSPRTGVRDTQYF. The CDR3 DNA follows: TGTGCCAGCAGCCCAAGGACAGGTGTGAGAGATACGCAGTATTTT.

This clonotype turned up a few times. The chain combines TRBV19 with TRBJ2-5; 11 positions agree with TRBD2. CDR1 and CDR2 (germline): LNHDA, SQIVND (reference sequence). With 6 bases clipped from V and 3 bases from J, the junction kept 9 bases outside the gene matches. The CDR3 loop spans 16 amino acids. The CDR3 DNA is TGTGCCAGTAGCTCGACGGGACTAGCGGATGAAGAGACCCAGTACTTC. It is translated as CASSSTGLADEETQYF.

This sequence joins TRBV7-8 and TRBJ2-3; 7 bases align to TRBD2. The CDR3 loop spans 12 amino acids. V lost 8 bases to trimming and J lost 5 bases; unmatched junction nucleotides: 4. Germline lookup yields CDR1 SGHVS and CDR2 FQNEAQ. The DNA for the CDR3 is TGTGCCAGCGCTTTAGCGGGAGATACGCAGTATTTT. Translated, it gives CASALAGDTQYF.

This chain links TRBV28 with TRBJ2-1; 7 bases agree with TRBD1. After removal of 6 bases from V and 8 bases from J, the junction contained 13 bases not matched to a gene. This CDR3 region has 15 residues. CDR1 and CDR2 (germline): MDHEN, SYDVKM. CDR3 amino acids: CASRPDRDSGYEQFF. CDR3 DNA: TGTGCCAGCAGACCAGACCGGGACAGTGGCTATGAGCAGTTCTTC.

The chain is built from TRBV6-1 and TRBJ2-2, with a weak D call TRBD1 (6 bases). CDR3 size: 15 residues. CDR1 is MNHNS and CDR2 is SASEGT in the germline V gene. The V gene lost 7 bases and the J gene lost 5 bases, with 17 bases spanning the gap. The CDR3 DNA reads TGTGCCAGCATGGGGTCAGGGGTATTTACCGGGGAGCTGTTTTTT. Its protein product is CASMGSGVFTGELFF.

This clonotype was seen many times. J is TRBJ2-1 and V is TRBV7-2, with TRBD1 as a possible D gene (6 bases). Looked up from germline, CDR1 is SGHTA and CDR2 is FQGNSA. The CDR3 runs 15 residues. V lost 4 bases and J 5 bases, leaving 15 bases between the germline ends. The CDR3 sequence is CASSSKGGPDNEQFF. CDR3 coding DNA: TGTGCCAGCAGCTCCAAAGGGGGACCTGACAATGAGCAGTTCTTC.

This rearrangement joins TRBV6-8 to TRBJ1-4; D call uncertain. With 2 bases removed from V and 0 bases from J, the gap between germline ends came to 7 bases. This CDR3 contains 15 residues. The V gene's germline CDR1 is MNHGY and CDR2 SAAAGT. The CDR3 reads CASSYAGPTNEKLFF. For the CDR3, the DNA is TGTGCCAGCAGTTACGCTGGCCCAACTAATGAAAAACTGTTTTTT.

This clonotype has more than one count but fewer than ten. This chain joins TRBV6-6 and TRBJ2-1, with D tentatively TRBD1 or TRBD2 (5 bases each). V lost 0 bases and J lost 0, with 6 bases in between. The CDR3 spans 15 residues. CDR1 is MNHNY and CDR2 is SVGAGI in the germline V gene (reference sequence). CDR3 sequence: CASSYSGDSYNEQFF. For the CDR3, the DNA is TGTGCCAGCAGTTACTCGGGGGACTCCTACAATGAGCAGTTCTTC.

This clonotype was recorded only once. This chain joins TRBV19 and TRBJ1-3, with D hard to call. Trimming took off 4 bases at V and 0 bases at J, with 13 bases between the two ends. This CDR3 contains 16 residues. CDR1 and CDR2 (germline): LNHDA, SQIVND (reference sequence). CDR3 loop: CASSTQRRGSGNTIYF. CDR3 coding DNA: TGTGCCAGTAGTACCCAACGACGTGGCTCTGGAAACACCATATATTTT.

This chain joins TRBV19 and TRBJ2-1, with 12 bases matching TRBD1. The CDR3 consists of 15 residues. CDR1 and CDR2 (germline): LNHDA, SQIVND (reference sequence). Trimming cost V 6 bases and J 8 bases; bases outside gene matches: 8. CDR3 protein: CASSQEGQGADEQFF. The CDR3 DNA reads TGTGCCAGTAGCCAGGAGGGACAGGGGGCCGATGAGCAGTTCTTC. Full variable domain (remainder filled in from reference TRBV19 and TRBJ2-1): DGGITQSPKYLFRKEGQNVTLSCEQNLNHDAMYWYRQDPGQGLRLIYYSQIVNDFQKGDIAEGYSVSREKKESFPLTVTSAQKNPTAFYLCASSQEGQGADEQFFGPGTRLTVL.

The chain uses TRBV28 and TRBJ1-2, with 7 bases matching TRBD1. V shed 5 bases, J shed 4 bases, and the junction held 7 bases outside the gene matches. The CDR3 spans 14 residues. CDR1 and CDR2 from the germline V gene are MDHEN and SYDVKM. CDR3 DNA sequence: TGTGCCAGCAGTGTCGACCGGGACAGCTATGGCTACACCTTC. Its protein is CASSVDRDSYGYTF.

The rearrangement uses TRBV5-5 and TRBJ1-6; 8 positions match TRBD1. The V and J ends lost 7 bases and 4 bases, in that order; junction bases with no gene match: 7. Per germline, CDR1 SGHKS and CDR2 YYEKEE (reference sequence). The CDR3 runs 15 residues. The CDR3 loop reads CASEADRAYNSPLHF. In DNA form, the CDR3 reads TGTGCCAGCGAGGCGGACAGGGCATATAATTCACCCCTCCACTTT.

The sample holds one count of this clonotype. The chain has TRBV14 and TRBJ2-2; 8 bases are a match to TRBD1. The junction had 9 bases not matched to a gene; V was cut back by 3 bases and J by 9 bases. Germline V lookup: CDR1 SGHDN, CDR2 FVKESK. The CDR3 sequence is 15 residues long. DNA for the CDR3: TGTGCCAGCAGCCAGTGGACAGGGAGAAACCGGGAGCTGTTTTTT. Translation gives CASSQWTGRNRELFF.

The chain employs TRBV4-1 and TRBJ2-1, with TRBD2 matching over 12 bases. The CDR3 contains 16 residues. The germline CDR1 and CDR2 sequences are MGHRA and YSYEKL. V gave up 4 bases and J gave up 7 bases; unmatched junction bases: 8. The CDR3: CASSPRTSGASNEQFF. DNA of the CDR3: TGCGCCAGCAGCCCTAGGACTAGCGGGGCATCTAATGAGCAGTTCTTC.

This sequence joins TRBV2 and TRBJ2-3; tentatively, D is TRBD1 or TRBD2 (6 bases each). Germline assignment: CDR1 SNHLY and CDR2 FYNNEI. This CDR3 comprises 14 residues. V lost 8 bases, J lost 2 bases, and 14 bases lay in between. The CDR3 DNA reads TGTGCCAGCGTCGGAGGGGGAAACACAGATACGCAGTATTTT. Translation: CASVGGGNTDTQYF. The complete variable domain, with remaining parts taken from reference TRBV2 and TRBJ2-3, reads EPEVTQTPSHQVTQMGQEVILRCVPISNHLYFYWYRQILGQKVEFLVSFYNNEISEKSEIFDDQFSVERPDGSNFTLKIRSTKLEDSAMYFCASVGGGNTDTQYFGPGTRLTVL.

This clonotype has a count of ten or more. The chain links TRBV7-2 to TRBJ2-7; D is possibly TRBD1 (6 bases). The V gene lost 5 bases and the J gene lost 4 bases, with 9 bases spanning the gap. Germline CDR1 and CDR2: SGHTA and FQGNSA. The CDR3 is 12 residues long. The CDR3 sequence is CASSPDRYEQYV. CDR3 nucleotides: TGTGCCAGCAGCCCCGACAGGTACGAGCAGTACGTC.

This clonotype turned up a few times. This sequence joins TRBV6-1 and TRBJ2-2; maybe TRBD1 (6 bases). V was trimmed by 0 bases and J by 3 bases, leaving 8 bases between them. The CDR3 runs 15 residues. Germline CDR1 and CDR2: MNHNS and SASEGT. The CDR3 DNA is TGTGCCAGCAGTGAAGCGACAGGTTACACCGGGGAGCTGTTTTTT. It specifies CASSEATGYTGELFF.

This clonotype was counted a few times. The chain carries TRBV7-8 and TRBJ2-1; 9 positions match TRBD2. CDR1 is SGHVS and CDR2 is FQNEAQ in the germline V gene. The length of the CDR3 is 13 residues. V was clipped by 5 bases and J by 13 bases; unmatched bases: 9. The CDR3 DNA is TGTGCCAGCAGCGTCCCAGCGGGGGGATTACAGTTCTTC. It is translated as CASSVPAGGLQFF.

This clonotype has just a few counts. The chain employs TRBV7-6 and TRBJ2-7; TRBD1 matches 10 bases. Germline V gives CDR1 SGHVS, CDR2 FNYEAQ. V dropped 1 base and J dropped 2; count of bases not matched to a gene: 2. The CDR3 has 15 amino acids. The CDR3 DNA sequence: TGTGCCAGCAGCTTAGTGGGACAGGGGACCTACGAGCAGTACTTC. Protein product: CASSLVGQGTYEQYF.

This chain joins TRBV20-1 and TRBJ2-2, with 15 bases fitting TRBD2. Germline-derived CDR1 and CDR2 are DFQATT and SNEGSKA (reference sequence). This CDR3 is 17 amino acids long. J gave up 2 bases and V 5 bases, and 6 bases lay outside the gene matches. The CDR3 sequence: CSALWTSGGVNTGELFF. Written as DNA, the CDR3 is TGCAGTGCTTTGTGGACTAGCGGGGGGGTCAACACCGGGGAGCTGTTTTTT.

The rearrangement joins TRBV5-1 to TRBJ2-3, with D unclear. The V gene's germline CDR1 is SGHRS and CDR2 YFSETQ. CDR3 length: 16 residues. V gave up 4 bases and J gave up 6 bases, with 21 bases separating them. The CDR3 protein is CASSPSGGQSGDTQYF. CDR3 nucleotide sequence: TGCGCCAGCAGCCCGTCCGGTGGCCAGTCCGGGGATACGCAGTATTTT.

This chain uses TRBV3-1 with TRBJ2-3; a weak D match, TRBD2 (5 bases). V lost 4 bases to trimming and J lost 5 bases, with 13 bases between them. CDR3 length: 14 amino acids. From germline, CDR1 is LGHDT and CDR2 YNNKEL (reference sequence). The CDR3 nucleotides are TGTGCCAGCAGCCCGCCCCCTCGGGGAGATACGCAGTATTTT. Its protein is CASSPPPRGDTQYF.

This clonotype was seen ten or more times. One end of the junction varies from germline; a read error may be responsible. The J gene is TRBJ1-2, the V gene TRBV7-7; no clear D gene. The CDR3 loop spans 14 amino acids. Germline CDR1 reads SSHAT; CDR2 reads FNYEAQ (reference sequence). The CDR3 nucleotides are TGTGCTAGCAGCTTAGCTCACGAAGGCTATGGCTACACCTTC. It yields the protein CASSLAHEGYGYTF. The entire variable domain, with the rest obtained from reference TRBV7-7 and TRBJ1-2, is as follows: GAGVSQSPRYKVTKRGQDVTLRCDPISSHATLYWYQQALGQGPEFLTYFNYEAQPDKSGLPSDRFSAERPEGSISTLTIQRTEQRDSAMYRCASSLAHEGYGYTFGSGTRLTVV.

This chain links TRBV19 with TRBJ1-2; tentative D call: TRBD1 (5 bases). Germline values: CDR1 LNHDA, CDR2 SQIVND (reference sequence). This CDR3 is built from 11 residues. V shed 6 bases and J shed 7 bases, with 9 bases lying between them. The DNA of the CDR3 is TGTGCCAGTAGAAGGGGAAGTGGCTACACCTTC. Amino acids: CASRRGSGYTF.

This clonotype was counted ten times or more. The genes are TRBV7-9 and TRBJ1-4; possibly TRBD1 for D (6 bases). Germline V gene data show CDR1 as SEHNR and CDR2 as FQNEAQ (reference sequence). This CDR3 is 13 amino acids long. Trimming stripped 6 bases from V and 6 bases from J, with 11 bases between. As DNA, the CDR3 is TGTGCCAGCAGTTCCGAGGGGGATGAAAAACTGTTTTTT. Its protein is CASSSEGDEKLFF.

The CDR3: CASSTGGALEPQHF. The CDR3 DNA sequence: TGTGCCAGCAGTACAGGGGGCGCGTTGGAGCCCCAGCATTTT. V and J are TRBV27 and TRBJ1-5; the match to TRBD1 covers 9 bases. The V and J ends lost 5 bases and 8 bases, in that order; junction bases with no gene match: 7. This CDR3 comprises 14 residues. CDR1 is MNHEY and CDR2 is SMNVEV in the germline V gene (reference sequence).